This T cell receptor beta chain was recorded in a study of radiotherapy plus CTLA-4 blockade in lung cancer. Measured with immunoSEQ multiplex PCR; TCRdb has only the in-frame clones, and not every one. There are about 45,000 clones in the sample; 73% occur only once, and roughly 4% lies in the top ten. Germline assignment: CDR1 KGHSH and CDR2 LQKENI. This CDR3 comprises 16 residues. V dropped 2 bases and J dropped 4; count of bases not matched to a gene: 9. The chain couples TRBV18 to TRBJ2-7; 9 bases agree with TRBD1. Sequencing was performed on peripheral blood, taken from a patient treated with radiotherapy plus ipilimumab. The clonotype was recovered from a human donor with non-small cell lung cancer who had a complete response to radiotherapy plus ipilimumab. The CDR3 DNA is TGTGCCAGCTCACCAAACCCCGGGACAGGGTTTTACGAGCAGTACTTC. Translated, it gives CASSPNPGTGFYEQYF.